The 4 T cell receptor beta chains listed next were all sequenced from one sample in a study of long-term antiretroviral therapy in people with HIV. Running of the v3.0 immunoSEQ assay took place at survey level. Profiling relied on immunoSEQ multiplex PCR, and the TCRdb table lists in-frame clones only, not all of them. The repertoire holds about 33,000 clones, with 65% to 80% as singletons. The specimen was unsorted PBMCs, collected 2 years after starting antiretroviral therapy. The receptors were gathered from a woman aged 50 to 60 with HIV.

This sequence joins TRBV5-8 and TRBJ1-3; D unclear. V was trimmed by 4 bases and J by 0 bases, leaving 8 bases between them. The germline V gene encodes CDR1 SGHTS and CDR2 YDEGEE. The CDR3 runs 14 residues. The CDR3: CASSLRRSGNTIYF. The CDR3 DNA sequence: TGTGCCAGCAGCCTCCGACGCTCTGGAAACACCATATATTTT.

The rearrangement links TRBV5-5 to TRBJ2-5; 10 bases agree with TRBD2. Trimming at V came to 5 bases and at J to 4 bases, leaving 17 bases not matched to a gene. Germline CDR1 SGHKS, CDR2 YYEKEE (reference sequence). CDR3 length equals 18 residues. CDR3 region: CASRRTNLAGGPGETQYF. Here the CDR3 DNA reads TGTGCCAGCAGGAGAACTAATTTAGCGGGGGGACCCGGAGAGACCCAGTACTTC.

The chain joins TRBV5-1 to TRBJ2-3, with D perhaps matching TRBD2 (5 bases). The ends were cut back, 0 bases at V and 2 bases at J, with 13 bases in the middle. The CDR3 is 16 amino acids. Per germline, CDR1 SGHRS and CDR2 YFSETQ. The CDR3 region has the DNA TGCGCCAGCAGCTTGGCCTCGACTACCTACACAGATACGCAGTATTTT. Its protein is CASSLASTTYTDTQYF.

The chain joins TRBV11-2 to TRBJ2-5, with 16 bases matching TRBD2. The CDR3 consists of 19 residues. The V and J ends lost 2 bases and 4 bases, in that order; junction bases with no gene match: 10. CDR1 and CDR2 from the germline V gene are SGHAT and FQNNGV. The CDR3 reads CASSLFTGTSGGVSETQYF. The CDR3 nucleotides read TGTGCCAGCAGCTTATTTACCGGGACTAGCGGGGGGGTTTCAGAGACCCAGTACTTC.